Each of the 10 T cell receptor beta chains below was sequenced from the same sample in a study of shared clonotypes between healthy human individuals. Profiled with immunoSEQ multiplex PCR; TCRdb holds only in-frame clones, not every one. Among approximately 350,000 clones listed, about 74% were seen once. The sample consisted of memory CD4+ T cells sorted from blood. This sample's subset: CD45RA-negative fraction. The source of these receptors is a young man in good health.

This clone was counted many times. The chain's CDR3 is CASSTGQGSYEQYF. The CDR3, as DNA: TGTGCCAGCTCAACCGGACAGGGATCCTACGAGCAGTACTTC. V usage is TRBV18 and J usage is TRBJ2-7; 8 bases fit TRBD1. The V gene's germline CDR1 is KGHSH and CDR2 LQKENI. V shed 5 bases, J shed 1 base, and the junction held 4 bases outside the gene matches. The CDR3 has 14 residues. Variable domain in full (rest from reference TRBV18 and TRBJ2-7): NAGVMQNPRHLVRRRGQEARLRCSPMKGHSHVYWYRQLPEEGLKFMVYLQKENIIDESGMPKERFSAEFPKEGPSILRIQQVVRGDSAAYFCASSTGQGSYEQYFGPGTRLTVT.

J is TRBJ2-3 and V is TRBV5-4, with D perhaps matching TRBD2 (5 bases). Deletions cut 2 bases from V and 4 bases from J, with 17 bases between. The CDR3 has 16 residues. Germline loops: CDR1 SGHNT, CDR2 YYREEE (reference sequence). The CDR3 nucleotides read TGTGCCAGCAGCTTTCCGGGCTTACGGGAACCAGATACGCAGTATTTT. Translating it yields CASSFPGLREPDTQYF.

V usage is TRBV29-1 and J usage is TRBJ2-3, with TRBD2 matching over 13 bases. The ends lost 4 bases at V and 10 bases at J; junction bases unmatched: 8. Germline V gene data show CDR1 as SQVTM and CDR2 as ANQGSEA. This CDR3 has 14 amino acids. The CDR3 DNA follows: TGCAGCGTTGGGACTAGCGGGAGTGGAGGAGCGCAGTATTTT. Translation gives CSVGTSGSGGAQYF.

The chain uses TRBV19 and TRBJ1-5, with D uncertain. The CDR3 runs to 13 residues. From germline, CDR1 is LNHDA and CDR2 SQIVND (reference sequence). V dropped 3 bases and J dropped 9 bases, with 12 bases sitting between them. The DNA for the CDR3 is TGTGCCAGTAGTATGGGCGCCCTCGGGCCCCAGCATTTT. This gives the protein CASSMGALGPQHF.

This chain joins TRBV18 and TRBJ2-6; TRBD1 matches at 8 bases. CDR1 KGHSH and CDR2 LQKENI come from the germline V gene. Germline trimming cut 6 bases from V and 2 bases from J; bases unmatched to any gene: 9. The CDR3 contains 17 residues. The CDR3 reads CASSQSQGAAGANVLTF. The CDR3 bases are TGTGCCAGCTCCCAGAGTCAGGGGGCGGCTGGGGCCAACGTCCTGACTTTC.

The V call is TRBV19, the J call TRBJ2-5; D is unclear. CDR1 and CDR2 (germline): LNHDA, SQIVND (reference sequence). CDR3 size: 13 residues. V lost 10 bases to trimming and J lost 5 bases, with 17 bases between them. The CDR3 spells CATALDIWETQYF. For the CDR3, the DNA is TGTGCCACCGCCCTCGATATTTGGGAGACCCAGTACTTC.

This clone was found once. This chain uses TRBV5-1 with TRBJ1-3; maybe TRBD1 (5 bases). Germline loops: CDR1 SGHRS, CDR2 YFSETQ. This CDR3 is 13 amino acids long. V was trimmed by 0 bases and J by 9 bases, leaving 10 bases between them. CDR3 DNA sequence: TGCGCCAGCAGCTTGGAGGGGCAAGGCACCATATATTTT. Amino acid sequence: CASSLEGQGTIYF.

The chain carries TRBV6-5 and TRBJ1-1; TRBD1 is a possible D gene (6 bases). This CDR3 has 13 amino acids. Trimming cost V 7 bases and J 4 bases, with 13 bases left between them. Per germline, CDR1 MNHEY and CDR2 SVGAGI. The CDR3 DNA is TGTGCCAGCAACCACAGGGAATTCACTGAAGCTTTCTTT. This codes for CASNHREFTEAFF.

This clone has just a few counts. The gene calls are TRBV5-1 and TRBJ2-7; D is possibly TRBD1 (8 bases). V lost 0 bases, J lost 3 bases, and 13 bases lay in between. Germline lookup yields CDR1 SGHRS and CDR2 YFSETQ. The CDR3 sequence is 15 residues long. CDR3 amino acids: CASSLVGGTGYEQYF. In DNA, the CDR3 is TGCGCCAGCAGCTTGGTGGGGGGGACAGGCTACGAGCAGTACTTC. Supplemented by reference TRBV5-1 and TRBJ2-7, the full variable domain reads KAGVTQTPRYLIKTRGQQVTLSCSPISGHRSVSWYQQTPGQGLQFLFEYFSETQRNKGNFPGRFSGRQFSNSRSEMNVSTLELGDSALYLCASSLVGGTGYEQYFGPGTRLTVT.

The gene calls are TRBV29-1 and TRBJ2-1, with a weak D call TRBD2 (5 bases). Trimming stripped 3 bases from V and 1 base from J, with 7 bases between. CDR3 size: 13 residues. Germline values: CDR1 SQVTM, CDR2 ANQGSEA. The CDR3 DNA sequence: TGCAGCGTTGAGGGAGCTTCCTACAATGAGCAGTTCTTC. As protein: CSVEGASYNEQFF.